The 26 T cell receptor beta chains given below trace back to one sample, sequenced in a study of PD-1 blockade in classical Hodgkin lymphoma. The patients all showed relapse after autologous stem cell transplantation, while their brentuximab vedotin exposure varied. Some clones are missing from TCRdb's copy, which holds only in-frame ones; the method was immunoSEQ multiplex PCR. The table lists about 98,000 clones, approximately 92% of them singletons, with 2.5% to 3.5% in the top ten. The material sequenced was peripheral blood mononuclear cells (PBMCs), taken at baseline. The receptors were sampled from a human donor with classical Hodgkin lymphoma.

This chain links TRBV28 with TRBJ2-2, with a possible D match to TRBD2 (5 bases). In germline, CDR1 is MDHEN, CDR2 SYDVKM. The CDR3 covers 16 residues. Between the trimmed V and J ends, which lost 5 bases and 0 bases, there was a span of 13 bases. CDR3 region: CASSRRLAANTGELFF. The CDR3 region has the DNA TGTGCCAGCAGTCGTCGCCTAGCTGCGAACACCGGGGAGCTGTTTTTT.

The rearrangement joins TRBV5-6 to TRBJ2-1; D is unresolved. The CDR3 loop spans 13 amino acids. Germline V gene sequence: CDR1 SGHDT, CDR2 YYEEEE. Trimming stripped 2 bases from V and 8 bases from J, with 11 bases between. CDR3 sequence reads: CASSFSGHDEQFF. In nucleotides, the CDR3 is TGTGCCAGCAGCTTCTCCGGGCACGATGAGCAGTTCTTC.

The chain links TRBV18 to TRBJ2-1; TRBD2 matches 8 bases. The germline CDR1 and CDR2 sequences are KGHSH and LQKENI. J lost 0 bases, V lost 1 base, and 5 bases had no gene match. CDR3 length equals 17 residues. The CDR3 DNA follows: TGTGCCAGCTCACCACGGGGTCTAGCGGGCTCCTACAATGAGCAGTTCTTC. Protein sequence: CASSPRGLAGSYNEQFF.

The chain recombines TRBV19 with TRBJ1-2, with D maybe TRBD1 (5 bases). CDR3 size: 13 residues. Germline V gene lookup returns CDR1 LNHDA and CDR2 SQIVND (reference sequence). Trimming stripped 3 bases from V and 2 bases from J, with 7 bases between. As DNA, the CDR3 is TGTGCCAGTAGTATTCGACAGAACTATGGCTACACCTTC. Residues: CASSIRQNYGYTF.

The rearrangement links TRBV5-1 to TRBJ2-7, with D perhaps TRBD1 or TRBD2 (6 bases each). Germline values: CDR1 SGHRS, CDR2 YFSETQ. The CDR3 length is 15 residues. V lost 4 bases, J lost 3 bases, and 17 bases lay in between. CDR3 coding DNA: TGCGCCAGCAGCGCGGGACACGGACGTAACTACGAGCAGTACTTC. Its translation: CASSAGHGRNYEQYF.

V is TRBV14 and J is TRBJ1-1; D gene uncertain. There are 12 residues in the CDR3. The ends were cut back, 0 bases at V and 7 bases at J, with 6 bases in the middle. Germline V gives CDR1 SGHDN, CDR2 FVKESK. CDR3 in DNA: TGTGCCAGCAGCCAAGACGTTTATGAAGCTTTCTTT. As protein: CASSQDVYEAFF. Full variable domain (rest looked up from reference TRBV14 and TRBJ1-1): EAGVTQFPSHSVIEKGQTVTLRCDPISGHDNLYWYRRVMGKEIKFLLHFVKESKQDESGMPNNRFLAERTGGTYSTLKVQPAELEDSGVYFCASSQDVYEAFFGQGTRLTVV.

This chain uses TRBV30 with TRBJ2-2; D call uncertain. Trimming stripped 4 bases from V and 2 bases from J, with 8 bases between. This CDR3 is built from 13 residues. The V gene's germline CDR1 is GTSNPN and CDR2 SVGIG (reference sequence). CDR3 protein: CAWTFDNTGELFF. CDR3 nucleotide sequence: TGTGCCTGGACTTTCGATAACACCGGGGAGCTGTTTTTT.

This chain uses TRBV2 with TRBJ2-7; D is uncertain. This CDR3 region has 14 residues. CDR1 SNHLY and CDR2 FYNNEI come from the germline V gene. With 4 bases removed from V and 2 bases from J, the gap between germline ends came to 12 bases. This CDR3 is CASSAETWAYEQYF. DNA of the CDR3: TGTGCCAGCAGTGCGGAAACGTGGGCCTACGAGCAGTACTTC.

This clone has only a few counts. The rearrangement links TRBV28 to TRBJ2-3, with D possibly being TRBD1 or TRBD2 (5 bases each). CDR1 is MDHEN and CDR2 is SYDVKM in the germline V gene. Deletions cut 3 bases from V and 4 bases from J, with 14 bases between. The CDR3 totals 15 residues. The CDR3 protein is CASSFPSRGADTQYF. The CDR3 DNA follows: TGTGCCAGCAGTTTTCCCTCTCGGGGCGCAGATACGCAGTATTTT. Full variable domain (missing parts from reference TRBV28 and TRBJ2-3): DVKVTQSSRYLVKRTGEKVFLECVQDMDHENMFWYRQDPGLGLRLIYFSYDVKMKEKGDIPEGYSVSREKKERFSLILESASTNQTSMYLCASSFPSRGADTQYFGPGTRLTVL.

The chain joins TRBV30 to TRBJ1-1, with 8 bases that match TRBD1. The J segment lost 2 bases and the V segment lost 3 bases, leaving 5 bases of the junction unmatched. Germline V gives CDR1 GTSNPN, CDR2 SVGIG (reference sequence). This CDR3 has 14 amino acids. The CDR3 bases are TGTGCCTGGAGCATCGGACAGGGAAACACTGAAGCTTTCTTT. It specifies CAWSIGQGNTEAFF.

V gene TRBV19 combines with J gene TRBJ1-2; D remains ambiguous. Germline CDR1 LNHDA, CDR2 SQIVND (reference sequence). V was cut by 6 bases and J by 8 bases, with 31 bases left in between. The CDR3 extends over 18 amino acids. The CDR3 spells CASRPDRWPSWRTLGYTF. The CDR3 bases are TGTGCCAGTAGACCGGACCGGTGGCCCTCCTGGAGGACTTTGGGCTACACCTTC.

The V gene is TRBV5-1, the J gene TRBJ2-7; 7 bases are shared with TRBD1. Germline-derived CDR1 and CDR2 are SGHRS and YFSETQ. The CDR3 has 14 residues. Trimming at V came to 4 bases and at J to 0 bases, leaving 4 bases not matched to a gene. CDR3 sequence reads: CASSVRDSSYEQYF. In DNA, the CDR3 is TGCGCCAGCAGCGTCCGGGACAGCTCCTACGAGCAGTACTTC. Full variable domain (missing parts from reference TRBV5-1 and TRBJ2-7): KAGVTQTPRYLIKTRGQQVTLSCSPISGHRSVSWYQQTPGQGLQFLFEYFSETQRNKGNFPGRFSGRQFSNSRSEMNVSTLELGDSALYLCASSVRDSSYEQYFGPGTRLTVT.

V gene TRBV15 combines with J gene TRBJ2-2; the match to TRBD1 covers 7 bases. Germline V gives CDR1 LNHNV, CDR2 YYDKDF (reference sequence). V dropped 6 bases and J dropped 3; count of bases not matched to a gene: 4. CDR3 size: 14 residues. CDR3 amino acids: CATRGTAHTGELFF. In DNA, the CDR3 is TGTGCCACCAGAGGGACAGCTCACACCGGGGAGCTGTTTTTT.

The chain carries TRBV30 and TRBJ2-7; possibly TRBD1 or TRBD2 for D (5 bases each). The CDR3 length is 12 residues. CDR1 is GTSNPN, CDR2 SVGIG, per germline (reference sequence). Between the trimmed V and J ends, which lost 5 bases and 3 bases, there was a span of 11 bases. The CDR3 DNA is TGTGCCTGGGACAGCGGACTCTACGAGCAGTACTTC. It translates to CAWDSGLYEQYF.

The V and J genes are TRBV28 and TRBJ1-5; TRBD1 aligns across 9 bases. The CDR3 has 18 residues. The ends lost 4 bases at V and 0 bases at J; junction bases unmatched: 10. Germline lookup yields CDR1 MDHEN and CDR2 SYDVKM. The CDR3 DNA follows: TGTGCCAGCAGTTCGCGACAGGGGGATCGGCATAGCAATCAGCCCCAGCATTTT. This sequence encodes CASSSRQGDRHSNQPQHF.

The chain couples TRBV5-4 to TRBJ2-1, with D possibly TRBD1 on 6 matching bases. With 0 bases removed from V and 3 bases from J, the gap between germline ends came to 10 bases. The CDR3 runs 15 residues. CDR1 SGHNT and CDR2 YYREEE come from the germline V gene (reference sequence). The CDR3 sequence: CASSLDRDLYNEQFF. The CDR3 DNA reads as TGTGCCAGCAGCTTGGACAGGGACCTCTACAATGAGCAGTTCTTC. Variable domain in full (rest from reference TRBV5-4 and TRBJ2-1): ETGVTQSPTHLIKTRGQQVTLRCSSQSGHNTVSWYQQALGQGPQFIFQYYREEENGRGNFPPRFSGLQFPNYSSELNVNALELDDSALYLCASSLDRDLYNEQFFGPGTRLTVL.

This chain connects TRBV4-2 to TRBJ2-7, with TRBD2 identical over 9 bases. Trimming removed 2 bases from V and 4 bases from J; junction bases left unmatched: 9. Germline CDR1 and CDR2: LGHNA and YNFKEQ. The CDR3 is 16 amino acids. The CDR3 coding sequence is TGTGCCAGCAGCCAATCTAGCGGGACCCACGGGTACGAGCAGTACTTC. This codes for CASSQSSGTHGYEQYF.

The CDR3 loop reads CASTVSGANVLTF. The CDR3 DNA reads TGTGCCAGCACCGTATCTGGGGCCAACGTCCTGACTTTC. This sequence joins TRBV25-1 and TRBJ2-6, with D uncertain. Germline assignment: CDR1 MGHDK and CDR2 SYGVNS. CDR3 size: 13 residues. Deletions cut 7 bases from V and 1 base from J, with 5 bases between.

This sequence joins TRBV7-2 and TRBJ2-1, with TRBD2 matching over 16 bases. After removal of 3 bases from V and 11 bases from J, the junction contained 4 bases not matched to a gene. Germline V gene sequence: CDR1 SGHTA, CDR2 FQGNSA. This CDR3 is 15 amino acids long. The CDR3 coding sequence is TGTGCCAGCAGCTTGTGGGGACTAGCGGGAGGGCAGCAGTTCTTC. Its protein product is CASSLWGLAGGQQFF. The full variable domain, its missing parts supplied by reference TRBV7-2 and TRBJ2-1, is GAGVSQSPSNKVTEKGKDVELRCDPISGHTALYWYRQSLGQGLEFLIYFQGNSAPDKSGLPSDRFSAERTGGSVSTLTIQRTQQEDSAVYLCASSLWGLAGGQQFFGPGTRLTVL.

CDR3: CASRAPRTDTQYF. CDR3 bases: TGCGCCAGCAGGGCCCCCCGCACAGATACGCAGTATTTT. The chain combines TRBV10-1 with TRBJ2-3; no clear D. The CDR3 sequence is 13 residues long. Trimming cost V 6 bases and J 1 base, with 8 bases left between them. Germline CDR1 WNHNN, CDR2 SYGVQD (reference sequence).

The chain couples TRBV10-3 to TRBJ2-5; 11 nucleotides agree with TRBD2. Germline CDR1 reads ENHRY; CDR2 reads SYGVKD. V was clipped by 2 bases and J by 5 bases; unmatched bases: 7. CDR3 length: 16 amino acids. The CDR3 nucleotides read TGTGCCATCAGTGAGGGTAGCGGGAGGGCCCGGGAGACCCAGTACTTC. The encoded protein is CAISEGSGRARETQYF.

The chain employs TRBV29-1 and TRBJ2-7; 10 positions match TRBD2. The CDR3 covers 15 residues. After removal of 4 bases from V and 3 bases from J, the junction contained 9 bases not matched to a gene. Germline assignment: CDR1 SQVTM and CDR2 ANQGSEA. CDR3 coding DNA: TGCAGCGTTGGCGGGTTTTGGACTAGCGGCTACGAGCAGTACTTC. It encodes CSVGGFWTSGYEQYF.

J is TRBJ2-7 and V is TRBV5-1; 9 bases fit TRBD1. Germline V lookup: CDR1 SGHRS, CDR2 YFSETQ. This CDR3 is built from 15 residues. Trimming at V came to 2 bases and at J to 2 bases, leaving 5 bases not matched to a gene. The CDR3 region is CASSFRTGEPYEQYF. For the CDR3, the DNA is TGCGCCAGCAGCTTCCGGACAGGGGAGCCCTACGAGCAGTACTTC.

V gene TRBV10-3 combines with J gene TRBJ1-1, with D maybe TRBD1 (5 bases). The CDR3 covers 14 residues. Trimming stripped 2 bases from V and 6 bases from J, with 13 bases between. CDR1 is ENHRY and CDR2 is SYGVKD in the germline V gene. The CDR3 bases are TGTGCCATCAGTGAGCTGGTGCAGGGCGCTGAAGCTTTCTTT. Translation: CAISELVQGAEAFF.

This sequence joins TRBV6-5 and TRBJ1-1, with a possible D match to TRBD1 (6 bases). The V end was cut by 4 bases, the J end by 9 bases, with 12 bases between. CDR1 and CDR2 from the germline V gene are MNHEY and SVGAGI. The CDR3 consists of 12 residues. The CDR3 region has the DNA TGTGCCAGCAGTTGGACCGGGACACAAGCTTTCTTT. Residues: CASSWTGTQAFF.

This clone is a singleton in its sample. This chain joins TRBV9 and TRBJ2-2; D is perhaps TRBD2 (6 bases). Per germline, CDR1 SGDLS and CDR2 YYNGEE. Trimming shortened V by 3 bases and J by 4 bases, and 7 bases separated the two germline ends. This CDR3 spans 13 amino acids. CDR3 region: CASSGRGTGELFF. The DNA of the CDR3 is TGTGCCAGCAGCGGGAGGGGCACCGGGGAGCTGTTTTTT. The full variable domain, with the rest looked up from reference TRBV9 and TRBJ2-2, is DSGVTQTPKHLITATGQRVTLRCSPRSGDLSVYWYQQSLDQGLQFLIQYYNGEERAKGNILERFSAQQFPDLHSELNLSSLELGDSALYFCASSGRGTGELFFGEGSRLTVL.